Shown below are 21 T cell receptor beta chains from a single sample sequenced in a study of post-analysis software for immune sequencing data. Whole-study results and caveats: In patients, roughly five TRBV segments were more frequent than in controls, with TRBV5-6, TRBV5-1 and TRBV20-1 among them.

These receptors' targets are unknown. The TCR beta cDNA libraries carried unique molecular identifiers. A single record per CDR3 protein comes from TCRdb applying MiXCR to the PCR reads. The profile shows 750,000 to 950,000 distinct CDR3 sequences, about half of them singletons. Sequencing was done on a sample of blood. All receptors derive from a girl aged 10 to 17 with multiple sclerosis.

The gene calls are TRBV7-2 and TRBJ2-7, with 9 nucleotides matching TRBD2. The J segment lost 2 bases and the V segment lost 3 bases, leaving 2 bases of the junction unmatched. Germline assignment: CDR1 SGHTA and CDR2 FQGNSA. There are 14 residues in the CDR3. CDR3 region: CASSFSGGPYEQYF. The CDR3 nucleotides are TGTGCCAGCAGCTTTAGCGGGGGACCCTACGAGCAGTACTTC.

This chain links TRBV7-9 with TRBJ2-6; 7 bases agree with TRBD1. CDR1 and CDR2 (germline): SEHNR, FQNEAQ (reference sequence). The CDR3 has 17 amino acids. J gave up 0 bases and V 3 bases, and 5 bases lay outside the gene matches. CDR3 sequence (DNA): TGTGCCAGCAGCTTCTGGACAGGCAACTCTGGGGCCAACGTCCTGACTTTC. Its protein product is CASSFWTGNSGANVLTF.

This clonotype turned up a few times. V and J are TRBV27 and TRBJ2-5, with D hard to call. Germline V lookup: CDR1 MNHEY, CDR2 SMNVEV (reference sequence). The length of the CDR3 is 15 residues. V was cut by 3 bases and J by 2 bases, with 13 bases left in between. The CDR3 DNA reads TGTGCCAGCAGTTTTCGGCAAGACGTACAAGAGACCCAGTACTTC. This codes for CASSFRQDVQETQYF.

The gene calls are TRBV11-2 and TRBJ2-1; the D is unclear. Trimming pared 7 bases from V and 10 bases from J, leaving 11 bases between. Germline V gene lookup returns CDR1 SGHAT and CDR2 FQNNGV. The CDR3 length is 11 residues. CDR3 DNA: TGTGCCAGCACCTCCCTCCGGGAGCAGTTCTTC. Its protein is CASTSLREQFF.

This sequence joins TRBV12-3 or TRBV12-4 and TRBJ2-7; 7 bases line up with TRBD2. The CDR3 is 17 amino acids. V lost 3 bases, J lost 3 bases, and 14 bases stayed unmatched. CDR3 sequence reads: CASSFSLADKSDYEQYF. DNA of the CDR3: TGTGCCAGCAGTTTCTCTCTAGCGGATAAATCCGACTACGAGCAGTACTTC.

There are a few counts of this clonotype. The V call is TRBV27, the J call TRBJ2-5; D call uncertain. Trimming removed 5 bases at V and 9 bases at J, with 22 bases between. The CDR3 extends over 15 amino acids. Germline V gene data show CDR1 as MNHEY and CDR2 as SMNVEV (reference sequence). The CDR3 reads CASSPWGLGQDAQYF. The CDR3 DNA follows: TGTGCCAGCAGTCCTTGGGGATTGGGCCAAGACGCCCAGTACTTC.

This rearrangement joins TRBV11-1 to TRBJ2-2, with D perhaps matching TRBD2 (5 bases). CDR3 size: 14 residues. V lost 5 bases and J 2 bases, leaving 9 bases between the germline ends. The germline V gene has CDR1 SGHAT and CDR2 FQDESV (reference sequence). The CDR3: CASSRSGNTGELFF. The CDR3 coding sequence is TGTGCCAGCAGCCGAAGCGGTAACACCGGGGAGCTGTTTTTT.

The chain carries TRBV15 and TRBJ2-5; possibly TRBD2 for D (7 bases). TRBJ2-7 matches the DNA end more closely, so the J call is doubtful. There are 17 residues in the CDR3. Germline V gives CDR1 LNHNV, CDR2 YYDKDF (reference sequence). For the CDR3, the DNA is TGTGCCACCAGCAGAGATATCCTGGCGGGGGCCCGCTACGAGCAGTACTTC. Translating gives CATSRDILAGARYEQYF.

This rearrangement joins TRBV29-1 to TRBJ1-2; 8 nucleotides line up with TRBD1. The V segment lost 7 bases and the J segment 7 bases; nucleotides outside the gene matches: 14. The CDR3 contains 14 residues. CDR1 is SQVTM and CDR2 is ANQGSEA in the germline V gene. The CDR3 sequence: CSAQLGQGVTGYTF. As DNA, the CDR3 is TGCAGCGCCCAACTCGGACAGGGAGTTACTGGCTACACCTTC.

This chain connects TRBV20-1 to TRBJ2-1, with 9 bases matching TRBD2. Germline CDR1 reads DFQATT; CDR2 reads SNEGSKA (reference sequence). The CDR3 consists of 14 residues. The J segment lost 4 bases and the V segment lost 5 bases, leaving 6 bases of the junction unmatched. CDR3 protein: CSAPALAGYNEQFF. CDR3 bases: TGCAGTGCTCCCGCCCTAGCGGGGTACAATGAGCAGTTCTTC.

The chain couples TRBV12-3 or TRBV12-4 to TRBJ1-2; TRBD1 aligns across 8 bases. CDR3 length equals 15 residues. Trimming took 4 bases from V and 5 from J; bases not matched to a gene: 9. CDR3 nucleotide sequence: TGTGCCAGCAGTTACGGACAGGGAATGGGTTATGGCTACACCTTC. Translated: CASSYGQGMGYGYTF.

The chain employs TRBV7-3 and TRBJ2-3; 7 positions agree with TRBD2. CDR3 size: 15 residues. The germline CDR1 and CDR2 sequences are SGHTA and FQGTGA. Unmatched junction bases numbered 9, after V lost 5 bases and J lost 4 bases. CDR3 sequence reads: CASSPAGVSADTQYF. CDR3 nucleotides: TGTGCCAGCAGCCCCGCGGGAGTAAGTGCAGATACGCAGTATTTT.

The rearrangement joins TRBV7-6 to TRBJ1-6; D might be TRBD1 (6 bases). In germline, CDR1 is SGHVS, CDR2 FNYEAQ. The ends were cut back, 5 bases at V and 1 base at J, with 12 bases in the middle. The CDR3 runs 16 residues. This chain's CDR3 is CASSRSGESYNSPLHF. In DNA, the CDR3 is TGTGCCAGCAGCCGATCAGGGGAGTCCTATAATTCACCCCTCCACTTT.

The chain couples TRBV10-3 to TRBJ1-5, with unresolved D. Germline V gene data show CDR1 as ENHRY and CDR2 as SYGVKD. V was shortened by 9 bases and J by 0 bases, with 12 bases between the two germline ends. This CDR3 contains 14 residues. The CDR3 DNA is TGTGCCATAGGCGGTGGGGTTAGCAATCAGCCCCAGCATTTT. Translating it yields CAIGGGVSNQPQHF.

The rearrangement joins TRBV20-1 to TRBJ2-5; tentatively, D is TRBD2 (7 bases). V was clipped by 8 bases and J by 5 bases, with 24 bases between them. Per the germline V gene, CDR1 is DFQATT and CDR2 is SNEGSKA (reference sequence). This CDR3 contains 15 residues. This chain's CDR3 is CSPNIGGEGGETQYF. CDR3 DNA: TGCAGTCCCAATATAGGGGGAGAGGGAGGGGAGACCCAGTACTTC.

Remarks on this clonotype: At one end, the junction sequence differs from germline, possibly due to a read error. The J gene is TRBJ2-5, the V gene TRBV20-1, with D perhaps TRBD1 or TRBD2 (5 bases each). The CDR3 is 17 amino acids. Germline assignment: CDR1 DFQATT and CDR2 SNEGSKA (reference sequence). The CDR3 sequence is CSAQYQMRKRGQETQYF. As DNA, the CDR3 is TGCAGTGCTCAGTACCAAATGCGCAAACGGGGCCAAGAGACCCAGTACTTT.

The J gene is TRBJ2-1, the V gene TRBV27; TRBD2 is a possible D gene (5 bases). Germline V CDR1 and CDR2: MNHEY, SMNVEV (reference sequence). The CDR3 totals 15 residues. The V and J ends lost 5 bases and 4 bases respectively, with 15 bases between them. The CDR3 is CASSRRGAVYNEQFF. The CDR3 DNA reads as TGTGCCAGCAGTAGACGGGGAGCGGTTTACAATGAGCAGTTCTTC.

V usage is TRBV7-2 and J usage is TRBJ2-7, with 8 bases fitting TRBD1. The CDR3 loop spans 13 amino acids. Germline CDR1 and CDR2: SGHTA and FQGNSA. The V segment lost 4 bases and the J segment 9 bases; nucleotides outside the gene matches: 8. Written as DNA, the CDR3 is TGTGCCAGCAGCTCTGTGACAGGGGACGCGCAGTACTTC. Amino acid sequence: CASSSVTGDAQYF.

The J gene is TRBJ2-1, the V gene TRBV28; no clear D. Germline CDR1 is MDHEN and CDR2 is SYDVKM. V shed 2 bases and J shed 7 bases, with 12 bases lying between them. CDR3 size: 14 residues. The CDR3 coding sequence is TGTGCCAGCAGTTTAGCCTCTCTTAATAATGAGCAGTTCTTC. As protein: CASSLASLNNEQFF.

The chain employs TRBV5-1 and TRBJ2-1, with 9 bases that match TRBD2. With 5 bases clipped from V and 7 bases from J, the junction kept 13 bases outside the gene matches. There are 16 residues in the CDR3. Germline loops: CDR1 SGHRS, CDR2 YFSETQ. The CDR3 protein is CASRLPGGGRGNEQFF. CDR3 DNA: TGCGCCAGCAGATTACCCGGTGGCGGGAGGGGGAATGAGCAGTTCTTC.

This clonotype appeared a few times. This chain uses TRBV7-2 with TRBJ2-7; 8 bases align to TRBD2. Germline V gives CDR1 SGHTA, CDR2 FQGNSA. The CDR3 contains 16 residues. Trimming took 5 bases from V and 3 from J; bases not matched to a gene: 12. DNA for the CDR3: TGTGCCAGCAGCCTCCGGTCACTAGCGGCAATCTACGAGCAGTACTTC. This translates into CASSLRSLAAIYEQYF.